This entry lists 2 T cell receptor beta chains sequenced from one sample in a study of blood T cells in healthy people across ages. A J-beta primer mix and a sample-barcoded 5' primer were used in a second PCR of roughly 6 to 12 cycles. TCRdb redid the calling of the 5' RACE reads with MiXCR, one entry per CDR3 protein. The table records some 900,000 distinct CDR3 sequences, about 48% of them present only once. Sequenced material: blood. All receptors derive from a man between 25 and 39 years old in good health.

The rearrangement links TRBV27 to TRBJ1-2; TRBD1 is a possible D gene (5 bases). V was trimmed by 5 bases and J by 4 bases, leaving 17 bases between them. The CDR3 sequence is 15 residues long. Germline assignment: CDR1 MNHEY and CDR2 SMNVEV (reference sequence). CDR3 sequence reads: CASSPLQDRPYGYTF. The CDR3, as DNA: TGTGCCAGCAGTCCGCTCCAAGACAGACCCTATGGCTACACCTTC.

This chain joins TRBV7-9 and TRBJ2-1; unclear D gene. Trimming removed 1 base from V and 7 bases from J, with 8 bases in between. The CDR3 runs 13 residues. CDR1 is SEHNR and CDR2 is FQNEAQ in the germline V gene (reference sequence). The CDR3 bases are TGTGCCAGCAGCTTAGAGTCACTGAATGAGCAGTTCTTC. Its protein product is CASSLESLNEQFF.